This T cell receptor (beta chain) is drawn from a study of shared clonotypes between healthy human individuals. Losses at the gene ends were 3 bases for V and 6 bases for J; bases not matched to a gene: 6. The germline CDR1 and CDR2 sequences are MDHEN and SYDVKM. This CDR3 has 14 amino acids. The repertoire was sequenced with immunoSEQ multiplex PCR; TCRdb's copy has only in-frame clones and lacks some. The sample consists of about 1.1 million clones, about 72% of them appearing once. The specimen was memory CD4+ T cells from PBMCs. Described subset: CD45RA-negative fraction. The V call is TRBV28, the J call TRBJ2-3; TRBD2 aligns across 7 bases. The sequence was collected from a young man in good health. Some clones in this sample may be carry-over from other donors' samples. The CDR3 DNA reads TGTGCCAGCAGTTTTGAGGGAGGGCAGGATACGCAGTATTTT. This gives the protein CASSFEGGQDTQYF. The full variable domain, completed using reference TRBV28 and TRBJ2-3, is DVKVTQSSRYLVKRTGEKVFLECVQDMDHENMFWYRQDPGLGLRLIYFSYDVKMKEKGDIPEGYSVSREKKERFSLILESASTNQTSMYLCASSFEGGQDTQYFGPGTRLTVL.